The 10 T cell receptor beta chains below all came from one sample that was sequenced in a study of OX40 agonist ivuxolimab in advanced cancers. The library relied on the immunoSEQ multiplex PCR assay. Drawn from immuneACCESS, this table holds only the in-frame rearrangements with V and J called that TCRdb kept. Clones are partly lost; checked studies trace under half to an unresolved V gene and leave the rest unexplained. This sample gives about 20,000 clones in total; 77% of them show up just once. The ten largest clones add up to approximately 17% of the sample. The specimen comprised CD4+ or CD8+ T cells sorted from blood, sampled in a trial of the OX40 agonist ivuxolimab. These receptors came from an adult with an advanced solid tumor such as melanoma, head and neck, liver or kidney cancer.

The chain couples TRBV6-5 to TRBJ1-1; TRBD1 might be the D (5 bases). Germline-derived CDR1 and CDR2 are MNHEY and SVGAGI. Trimming pared 3 bases from V and 3 bases from J, leaving 14 bases between. The CDR3 runs to 15 residues. The CDR3 protein is CASSYSPRADTEAFF. CDR3 nucleotide sequence: TGTGCCAGCAGTTATTCCCCCAGGGCTGACACTGAAGCTTTCTTT.

V and J are TRBV7-6 and TRBJ2-3; no clear D. The germline CDR1 and CDR2 sequences are SGHVS and FNYEAQ. Between the trimmed V and J ends, which lost 8 bases and 3 bases, there was a span of 15 bases. The CDR3 contains 14 residues. In DNA form, the CDR3 reads TGTGCCAGCGGGGATGTAACCGAGACAGATACGCAGTATTTT. Its translation: CASGDVTETDTQYF.

The chain has TRBV6-1 and TRBJ2-1; TRBD2 aligns across 9 bases. V trimming: 0 bases; J trimming: 4 bases; junction bases outside the gene matches: 4. The germline CDR1 and CDR2 sequences are MNHNS and SASEGT. The CDR3 covers 16 residues. The CDR3 DNA follows: TGTGCCAGCAGTGAAGCAGGCGGGGGGGCGTACAATGAGCAGTTCTTC. Residues: CASSEAGGGAYNEQFF.

V is TRBV5-4 and J is TRBJ2-1, with a tentative D call TRBD2 (5 bases). CDR3 size: 15 residues. Germline V gene lookup returns CDR1 SGHNT and CDR2 YYREEE (reference sequence). Trimming took off 4 bases at V and 8 bases at J, with 19 bases between the two ends. The CDR3 is CASSPETGGSHEQFF. The CDR3 DNA reads TGTGCCAGCAGCCCCGAAACCGGAGGTTCTCATGAGCAGTTCTTC.

This chain uses TRBV6-6 with TRBJ2-5; 7 nucleotides match TRBD1. The ends lost 5 bases at V and 3 bases at J; junction bases unmatched: 6. Germline V lookup: CDR1 MNHNY, CDR2 SVGAGI (reference sequence). This CDR3 comprises 14 residues. CDR3 coding DNA: TGTGCCAGCAGTCCCCCTGACAGGGAAGAGACCCAGTACTTC. Encoded protein: CASSPPDREETQYF.

The chain is built from TRBV4-2 and TRBJ1-2; a possible D gene is TRBD1 (5 bases). The CDR3 runs to 14 residues. Germline values: CDR1 LGHNA, CDR2 YNFKEQ. The V end lost 1 base, the J end lost 2 bases, and 8 bases lay between the germline ends. CDR3 sequence (DNA): TGTGCCAGCAGCCAAGGTAGACAGAACTATGGCTACACCTTC. Its translation: CASSQGRQNYGYTF.

This chain joins TRBV7-2 and TRBJ2-1; D not certain. Between the trimmed V and J ends, which lost 0 bases and 0 bases, there was a span of 6 bases. This CDR3 region has 15 residues. Germline CDR1 SGHTA, CDR2 FQGNSA. As DNA, the CDR3 is TGTGCCAGCAGCTTAGCGGGGTTCTCCTACAATGAGCAGTTCTTC. Translation gives CASSLAGFSYNEQFF.

The chain uses TRBV4-3 and TRBJ1-2; possible D gene TRBD1, 6 bases. In germline, CDR1 is LGHNA, CDR2 YSLEER. Trimming removed 0 bases at V and 0 bases at J, with 11 bases between. The CDR3 is 16 residues long. The CDR3 loop is CASSQDPDRPNYGYTF. CDR3 bases: TGCGCCAGCAGCCAAGACCCCGACAGGCCTAACTATGGCTACACCTTC.

The V call is TRBV1, the J call TRBJ2-7; the D call in the table, TRBD2, was not verified against the DNA. TRBV1 is described as a pseudogene. This CDR3 comprises 18 residues. Here the CDR3 reads CTSSQLRTSGGHSYEQYF. For the CDR3, the DNA is TGCACCAGCAGCCAACTGAGGACTAGCGGGGGACACTCCTACGAGCAGTACTTC.

J is TRBJ2-7 and V is TRBV5-6; the D gene is possibly TRBD1 (5 bases). This CDR3 has 13 residues. Germline-derived CDR1 and CDR2 are SGHDT and YYEEEE. Trimming pared 0 bases from V and 6 bases from J, leaving 10 bases between. The CDR3 loop reads CASSLGGFSEQYF. In DNA, the CDR3 is TGTGCCAGCAGCTTGGGGGGCTTCTCCGAGCAGTACTTC.